The clone carrying this T cell receptor (beta chain) was seen a handful of times. CDR1 is LNHDA, CDR2 SQIVND, per germline (reference sequence). Trimming cost V 5 bases and J 2 bases, with 13 bases left between them. This CDR3 is 14 amino acids long. These data originate in a study of blood T cell repertoires in COVID-19. Only in-frame clones appear in the TCRdb table, and some are missing; sequencing was by immunoSEQ multiplex PCR. Among 250,000 to 300,000 clones listed, around 84% were seen once. The source is a young man who had recovered from COVID-19. The sequenced sample consisted of PBMCs or T cells enriched from blood (not recorded which). The chain uses TRBV19 and TRBJ2-7, with D maybe TRBD2 (5 bases). CDR3 protein: CASSLRGRAYEQYF. The CDR3, as DNA: TGTGCCAGTAGTCTCCGAGGGCGGGCCTACGAGCAGTACTTC.